These T cell receptor beta chains were read from a single sample in a study of cytomegalovirus exposure and HLA in healthy donors. Sequencing was performed with immunoSEQ multiplex PCR; in TCRdb, only in-frame clones are kept and a portion is missing. Seen here are approximately 120,000 clones, roughly 77% observed once, and the top ten hold 1.1%. The sequencing input was PBMCs. These receptors were taken from a young woman in good health and CMV-seronegative. CDR3s include the opening cysteine and the closing phenylalanine or tryptophan. The D gene is left open where the match is weak.

>TRBJ2-7|TRBV10-2|TRBD2
TGCGCCAGCAGTGGACTAGCGGGGGCCTCTAGCTCCTACGAGCAGTACTTC
CASSGLAGASSSYEQYF
>TRBJ2-3|TRBV6-1|-
TGTGCCAGCAGTGAAAGTATGGGAGTCCCAGATACGCAGTATTTT
CASSESMGVPDTQYF
>TRBJ2-5|TRBV7-9|TRBD1
TGTGCCAGCAGCTTACGGGGACAGGGGTTGACCCAGTACTTC
CASSLRGQGLTQYF
>TRBJ2-5|TRBV6-1|-
TGTGCCAGCAGTACGGACAGCCAAGAGACCCAGTACTTC
CASSTDSQETQYF
>TRBJ2-7|TRBV19|TRBD1
TGTGCCAGTAGTGTCAGGGGGTACCCCTACGAGCAGTACTTC
CASSVRGYPYEQYF
>TRBJ1-3|TRBV2|-
TGTGCCAGCAGCCCCGTAATTTCTGGAAACACCATATATTTT
CASSPVISGNTIYF
>TRBJ1-2|TRBV7-9|TRBD1
TGTGCCAGCAGCCTGGGACAGCTCTATGGCTACACCTTC
CASSLGQLYGYTF
>TRBJ2-2|TRBV4-2|-
TGTGCCAGCAGCCAAGAGGGGGCTAGAAGAACCGGGGAGCTGTTTTTT
CASSQEGARRTGELFF
>TRBJ2-3|TRBV19|-
TGTGCCAGGCGCCACGGGGGGCATTCAGATACGCAGTATTTT
CARRHGGHSDTQYF
>TRBJ2-1|TRBV4-1|-
TGCGCCAGCAGCCAAGATTATTTCGACAATGAGCAGTTCTTC
CASSQDYFDNEQFF